A selection of T cell receptor beta chains follows, all from one sample in a study of kidney transplant recipient with SARS-CoV-2 infection. TCRdb independently ran MiXCR on the reads; one entry per CDR3 protein. The table lists approximately 250,000 distinct CDR3 sequences, around 30% of them singletons. Here the sequenced sample was a blood sample, taken at baseline and on day 111 from a kidney transplant recipient. The receptor source for this set is a male patient in his thirties who had COVID-19 and was a kidney transplant recipient. Some T cells here may be from the graft donor. CDR3s include the opening cysteine and the closing phenylalanine or tryptophan. A D gene is named only where the DNA matches it firmly. Rows give clone size only sometimes, using once, few, many, or a class for an expanded clone.

>TRBJ1-1|many|TRBD1|TRBV5-1
TGCGCCAGCAGCTTCTCCGGGACAGGGGGCAATACTGAAGCTTTCTTT
CASSFSGTGGNTEAFF
>TRBJ2-2|many|.|TRBV24-1
TGTGCCACCAGTGACCCCACCGGGGAGCTGTTTTTT
CATSDPTGELFF
>TRBJ2-1|many|.|TRBV14
TGTGCCAGCAGTCCAGGGTATGGCTACAATGAGCAGTTCTTC
CASSPGYGYNEQFF
>TRBJ2-1|.|TRBD2|TRBV27
TGTACCAGCAGTTCCGAACCGGGACAGAAGCTAGCGGGAGGACCCTACAATGAGCAGTTCTTC
CTSSSEPGQKLAGGPYNEQFF
>TRBJ2-2|many|.|TRBV28
TGTGCCAGCAGCCCTCAACGACAGGTCACCGGGGAGCTGTTTTTT
CASSPQRQVTGELFF
>TRBJ1-4|many|.|TRBV7-2
TGTGCCAGCAGCTTAGAGTCGAGGTGGGGTGAAAAACTGTTTTTT
CASSLESRWGEKLFF
>TRBJ1-5|many|.|TRBV19
TGTGCCAGTAGTAGTGGGTATTGGCAGCCCCAGCATTTT
CASSSGYWQPQHF
>TRBJ2-5|.|.|TRBV21-1
TGTGCCAGCAGCAAGGGACTAGCGGGAGGGGATCAGGAGACCCAGTACTTC
CASSKGLAGGDQETQYF
>TRBJ2-2|many|.|TRBV20-1
TGCAGTGCTAGAGAGCCCTCCGGGGAGCTGTTTTTT
CSAREPSGELFF
>TRBJ2-1|.|.|TRBV27
TGTGCCAGCAGTTTTAGCGAGACAAGTGGCCGGTACGGGGATGAGCAGTTCTTC
CASSFSETSGRYGDEQFF
>TRBJ1-2|many|.|TRBV12-3/TRBV12-4
TGTGCCAGCAGTTTAAGTCAGGGTAGTGGCTACACCTTC
CASSLSQGSGYTF
>TRBJ1-4|many|.|TRBV6-5
TGTGCCAGCAGTTACGGTGGAGCGGGGGTAGCAACTAATGAAAAACTGTTTTTT
CASSYGGAGVATNEKLFF
>TRBJ1-2|many|.|TRBV5-8
TGTGCCAGCATTGATCATCATCCACGAAAGACCTATGGCTACACCTTC
CASIDHHPRKTYGYTF
>TRBJ1-1|.|.|TRBV28
TGTGCCAGCAGTTCGCGGACAGACGAGTACACTGAAGCCTTCTTT
CASSSRTDEYTEAFF
>TRBJ2-7|many|.|TRBV7-8
TGTGCCAGCAGCTTAGCCAGCAGGGCCTACGAGCAGTACTTC
CASSLASRAYEQYF
>TRBJ2-7|few|TRBD2|TRBV5-8
TGTGCCAGCAGCTTCGGACTAGCGGGAGGCCACGAGCAGTACTTC
CASSFGLAGGHEQYF
>TRBJ2-3|.|TRBD2|TRBV27
TGTGCCAGCACCCTTTCTACCCTCACTAGCGGGAGGATCACAGATACGCAGTATTTT
CASTLSTLTSGRITDTQYF
>TRBJ1-2|many|TRBD1|TRBV20-1
TGCAGTGCTAGAGACCTTGGACAGGGGGCCGACTATGGCTACACCTTC
CSARDLGQGADYGYTF
>TRBJ1-2|many|.|TRBV4-1
TGCGCCAGCAGCCCAAACGGAGCTAATCCCTATGGCTACACCTTC
CASSPNGANPYGYTF
>TRBJ1-2|few|.|TRBV5-4
TGTGCCAGCACGGCGTGCGTACCAGGAAAGACCTATGGCTACACCTTC
CASTACVPGKTYGYTF
>TRBJ1-2|many|.|TRBV7-5
.
CISVPEANNEVGKTYGYTF
>TRBJ1-2|many|.|TRBV4-3
TGCGCCAGCAGCGGCCATGGAGGACGTCGAAAGACCTATGGCTACACCTTC
CASSGHGGRRKTYGYTF
>TRBJ2-4|.|.|TRBV20-1
TGCAGTGCTTCCACCGGGACAAAGAACAAAAACATTCAGTACTTC
CSASTGTKNKNIQYF
>TRBJ2-5|.|TRBD2|TRBV12-3/TRBV12-4
TGTGCCAGCAGTCCGGGGGGGGGGGCCCAAGAGACCCAGTACTTC
CASSPGGGAQETQYF
>TRBJ1-2|many|.|TRBV6-1
TGTGCCAGCAGTATTGCACCGGAATGTAGAAAGACCTATGGCTACACCTTC
CASSIAPECRKTYGYTF
>TRBJ2-7|many|TRBD1|TRBV5-1
TGCGCCAGCAGCCAAGGGGGCGACAGCTCCTACGAGCAGTACTTC
CASSQGGDSSYEQYF
>TRBJ2-5|few|TRBD2|TRBV3-1
TGTGCCAGCAGCCAAACCAGCGGGAGGCCCACCTGGGAGACCCAGTACTTC
CASSQTSGRPTWETQYF
>TRBJ1-1|many|TRBD1|TRBV19
TGTGCCAGTAGCGGACAGGGGGCCAACACTGAAGCTTTCTTT
CASSGQGANTEAFF
>TRBJ2-5|few|TRBD2|TRBV20-1
TGCAGTGCTCTTAGCGGGAGGCGCCAAGAGACCCAGTACTTC
CSALSGRRQETQYF
>TRBJ2-7|many|TRBD1|TRBV6-5
TGTGCCAACAGTGAGTTTGGGACAGCAAAATTCGAGCAGTACTTC
CANSEFGTAKFEQYF
>TRBJ1-2|many|.|TRBV10-2
TGCGCCAGCAGTGAAAAGCCCACTTCTAGAAAGACCTATGGCTACACCTTC
CASSEKPTSRKTYGYTF
>TRBJ2-7|many|.|TRBV10-3
TGTGCCATCAGTCCGGGGCTCTACGAGCAGTACTTC
CAISPGLYEQYF
>TRBJ1-6|many|.|TRBV6-4
TGTGCCAGCGGACAGAACCATAATTCACCCCTCCACTTT
CASGQNHNSPLHF
>TRBJ1-6|.|.|TRBV20-1
TGCAGTGCTAGAGACAGGGTTAATTCACCCCTCCACTTT
CSARDRVNSPLHF
>TRBJ1-2|many|TRBD1|TRBV5-1
TGCGCCAGCAGCCCGAGAGGGACAGGGGTTGATGGCTACACCTTC
CASSPRGTGVDGYTF
>TRBJ2-2|many|.|TRBV28
TGTGCCAGCAGTTCGCTCGAGCCCTCGAACACCGGGGAGCTGTTTTTT
CASSSLEPSNTGELFF
>TRBJ2-2|.|.|TRBV3-1
TGTGCCAGCAGCAACCCCGGTCCCATTTCAGGCTTGACCGGGGAGCTGTTTTTT
CASSNPGPISGLTGELFF
>TRBJ2-7|.|TRBD2|TRBV20-1
TGCGGTGCTAGCCGCCACGTTTCAACGGGAGGCGAGCAGTACTTC
CGASRHVSTGGEQYF
>TRBJ1-2|many|.|TRBV10-1
TGCGCCAGCAGTGGATCTGTAAGATCGCGAAAGACCTATGGCTACACCTTC
CASSGSVRSRKTYGYTF
>TRBJ1-2|many|.|TRBV7-4
TGTGCCAGCAGCTTCAGTAGTTCAGCTCGAAAGACCTATGGCTACACCTTC
CASSFSSSARKTYGYTF
>TRBJ1-2|many|.|TRBV5-4
TGTGCCAGCAAGGCGAGCGTACCAGGAAAGACCTATGGCTACACCTTC
CASKASVPGKTYGYTF
>TRBJ1-2|many|.|TRBV10-1
TGCGCCAGCAGTAATTTCAGAAGATCGCGAAAGACCTATGGCTACACCTTC
CASSNFRRSRKTYGYTF
>TRBJ2-5|.|TRBD2|TRBV6-4
TGTGCCAGCAGCGCGGCGGGGGGGGGTGAGCAAGAGACCCAGTACTTC
CASSAAGGGEQETQYF
>TRBJ2-7|many|.|TRBV5-1
TGCGCCAGCAGCTTGGCAGGGACGGTCGATACAACCCCCTACGAGCAGTACTTC
CASSLAGTVDTTPYEQYF
>TRBJ1-1|many|.|TRBV12-3/TRBV12-4
TGTGCCAGCTCGCGGCAGATGAACACTGAAGCTTTCTTT
CASSRQMNTEAFF
>TRBJ1-2|.|.|TRBV5-3
TGTGCCAGAATTAAGGCAGTGGTGAGAAAGACCTATGGCTACACCTTC
CARIKAVVRKTYGYTF
>TRBJ1-1|many|.|TRBV7-2
TGTGCCAGCAGCTTAGCCGGGGTCACTGAAGCTTTCTTT
CASSLAGVTEAFF
>TRBJ1-2|many|.|TRBV6-1
TGTGCCAGCAGTGAAGATGGGGAGAACGGAGGCTACACCTTC
CASSEDGENGGYTF
>TRBJ2-7|many|TRBD2|TRBV6-5
TGTGCCAGCGGTAGATCGACTAGCGGGAGAACGTACGAGCAGTACTTC
CASGRSTSGRTYEQYF